This T cell receptor (beta chain) was identified in a study of T-cell memory formation after mild COVID-19 (dated by TCRdb to about 2021). Turning to the overall study: TCR sequence clusters from the two donors were largely donor specific. In two donors, T-cell clones that expanded and contracted after mild COVID-19 were followed by sequencing TCRalpha and TCRbeta repertoires longitudinally. The cohort comprised two young, previously healthy adult volunteers, one female and one male.

Broad study findings and their caveats: Whether the second-wave clones peaking on day 37 were SARS-CoV-2 specific was not confirmed. The study covered only a couple of mild cases, and larger cohorts including severe cases with pre-infection samples were considered necessary. The detection of some responding clones in pre-infection memory suggests that pre-existing cross-reactive memory T cells joined the SARS-CoV-2 response. Contracting CD4+ clones were located mainly in the CM and EM memory subsets, whereas CD8+ clones were found to be enriched in EMRA. Clones contracting from day 15 to 85 had balanced CD4/CD8 phenotypes, while a second wave expanding from day 15 to 37 was biased towards CD4+.

Sequencing was performed on an Illumina NovaSeq 6000. TCRalpha and TCRbeta cDNA libraries were constructed by 5'RACE with constant-segment primers, with sample barcodes and unique molecular identifiers being introduced. Trizol reagent was used to extract RNA from every sample. Libraries were amplified in two PCR steps, with a second sample barcode and Illumina TruSeq adapters added in the second step. The libraries were sequenced on an Illumina NovaSeq using 2 x 150 bp paired-end reads. The authors' pipeline ran thus. With migec v1.2.7, reads were demultiplexed and then collapsed into UMI-guided consensus sequences. With mixcr v2.1.11, UMI consensuses were aligned to TRA and TRB V and J templates and assembled into clonotypes. Expanded or contracted clonotypes were those called significant by both edgeR and NoisET, with noise models trained on biological replicates. edgeR calls used a false discovery rate-adjusted p below 0.01 and a log2 fold-change threshold of 1. PCA with hierarchical clustering of max-normalized trajectories of the 1000 most abundant clonotypes was used as exploratory dynamics analysis. The CD4 or CD8 phenotype of responding clones was assigned using the separately sequenced CD4+ and CD8+ repertoires. In-frame beta chains were kept once TCRdb had trimmed the public reads at Q25 with fastp and called clones with MiXCR. Each CDR3 protein appears once, grouped with its most common genes and DNA. These V and J calls rely on TCRdb rather than the paper's analysis. Present in this sample are about 430,000 distinct CDR3 sequences, roughly a quarter of which were seen just once. The ten largest account for 7% to 9.5% of the sample.

Ficoll-Paque density gradient centrifugation was used to isolate PBMCs. Trimming removed 5 bases from V and 0 bases from J; the gene matches leave 12 bases unexplained. CDR1 and CDR2, looked up from the germline V gene, are SGDLS and YYNGEE. The cysteine opens and the phenylalanine closes a CDR3 of 19 amino acids. Only the CDR3 DNA stays, 57 bases, in frame from base 1. This clonotype was seen more than once but under ten times. Which antigen it targets is not known. Base qualities are not at hand, and no much larger clone is one base apart. The specimen sequenced was PBMCs or a T cell subset sorted from them (not recorded which). The sequence is built from TRBV9 and TRBJ2-7; 15 central bases correspond to TRBD2. This sequence was found in an adult woman who had mild COVID-19 (a few samples of this study predate the infection). The sample titles of this study are shuffled in the database, so cell type and time point are left out; the donor was told from shared clones. The DNA reads TGTGCCAGCAGGTCTACCGGGACTAGCGGGGGGCCTAGCTCCTACGAGCAGTACTTC. Translation gives CASRSTGTSGGPSSYEQYF.